The T cell receptor (beta chain) under discussion was sequenced for a study of identical twins. Study-level results: Cross-sectional statistics underpinned the conclusions; the same donors were not followed. Carriage of fewer insertions was seen in abundant cord blood beta clonotypes, whereas memory repertoires showed none. Zero-insertion findings could be partly confounded by invariant cells (MAIT and iNKT cells).

Template switching added a universal primer site, and cDNA bore unique molecular identifiers. One entry per CDR3 protein, called by TCRdb with MiXCR from the 5' RACE reads. The sample has roughly 1.6 million distinct CDR3 sequences; about 32% are singletons. Points on this clonotype: Its specificity is unknown.

The germline gives CDR1 DFQATT, CDR2 SNEGSKA (reference sequence). This CDR3 has 14 amino acids. V shed 2 bases and J shed 5 bases, with 15 bases lying between them. This TCR was sampled from a newborn girl in good health. The chain carries TRBV20-1 and TRBJ2-5; possibly TRBD2 for D (5 bases). The sequenced material came from cord blood. The CDR3 loop is CSARSSRGWETQYF. CDR3 DNA sequence: TGCAGTGCTAGATCCAGCCGCGGGTGGGAGACCCAGTACTTC.